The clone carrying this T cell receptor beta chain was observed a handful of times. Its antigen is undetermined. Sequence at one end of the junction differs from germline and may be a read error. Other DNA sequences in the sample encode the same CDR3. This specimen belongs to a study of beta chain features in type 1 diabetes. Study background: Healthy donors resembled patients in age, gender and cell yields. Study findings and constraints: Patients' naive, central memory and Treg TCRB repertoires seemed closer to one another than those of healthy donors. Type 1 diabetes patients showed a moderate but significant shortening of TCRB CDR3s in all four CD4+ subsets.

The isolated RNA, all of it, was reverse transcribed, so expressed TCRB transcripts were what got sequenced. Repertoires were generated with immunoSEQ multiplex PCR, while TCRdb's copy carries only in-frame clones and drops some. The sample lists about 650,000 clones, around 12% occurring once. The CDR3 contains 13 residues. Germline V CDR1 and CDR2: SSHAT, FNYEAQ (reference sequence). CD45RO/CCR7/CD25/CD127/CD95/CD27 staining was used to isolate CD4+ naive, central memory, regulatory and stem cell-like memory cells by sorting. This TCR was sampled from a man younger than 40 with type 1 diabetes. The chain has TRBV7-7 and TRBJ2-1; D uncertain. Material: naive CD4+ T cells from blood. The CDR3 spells CASSLGSYNEQFF. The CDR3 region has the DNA TGTGCTAGCAGCTTAGGATCGTACAATGAGCAGTTCTTC.